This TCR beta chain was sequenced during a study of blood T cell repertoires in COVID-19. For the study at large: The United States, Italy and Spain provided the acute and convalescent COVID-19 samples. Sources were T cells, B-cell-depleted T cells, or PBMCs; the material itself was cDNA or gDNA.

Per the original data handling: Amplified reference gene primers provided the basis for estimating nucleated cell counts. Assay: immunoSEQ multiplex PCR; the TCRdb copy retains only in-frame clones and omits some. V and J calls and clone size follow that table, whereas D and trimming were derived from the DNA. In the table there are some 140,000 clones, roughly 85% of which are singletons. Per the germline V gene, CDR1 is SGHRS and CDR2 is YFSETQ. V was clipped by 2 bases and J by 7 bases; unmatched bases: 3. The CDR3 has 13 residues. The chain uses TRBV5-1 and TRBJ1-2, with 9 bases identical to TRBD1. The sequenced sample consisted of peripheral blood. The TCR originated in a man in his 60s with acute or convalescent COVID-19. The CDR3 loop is CASSLQGAGGYTF. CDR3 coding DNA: TGCGCCAGCAGCTTACAGGGGGCAGGTGGCTACACCTTC. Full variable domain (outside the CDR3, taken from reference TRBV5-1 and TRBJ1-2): KAGVTQTPRYLIKTRGQQVTLSCSPISGHRSVSWYQQTPGQGLQFLFEYFSETQRNKGNFPGRFSGRQFSNSRSEMNVSTLELGDSALYLCASSLQGAGGYTFGSGTRLTVV.